A selection of T cell receptor beta chains follows, all from one sample in a study of blood T cell repertoires in COVID-19. Data came from immunoSEQ multiplex PCR; TCRdb stores just in-frame clones and leaves some out. Here the sample spans about 230,000 clones, about 85% being singletons. Sequences were obtained from peripheral blood. The receptors were gathered from a man aged 35 to 55 with acute or convalescent COVID-19. The CDR3 runs from the conserved cysteine through the conserved F or W. A D gene is named only where the DNA matches it firmly. Size values are once, few and many counts, or a class for expanded clones, and some rows have none.

DNA: TGTGCCAGCAGTGAAGCTGCGACAGGGGGGTATGGCTACACCTTC
CDR3: CASSEAATGGYGYTF
size: -
J: TRBJ1-2
V: TRBV2
D: TRBD1

DNA: TGTGCCAGCAGCCAGAACACCGGGGAGCTGTTTTTT
CDR3: CASSQNTGELFF
size: -
J: TRBJ2-2
V: TRBV11-2
D: -

DNA: TGTGCCACCAGCACCCCGGGGGCCTACGAGCAGTACTTC
CDR3: CATSTPGAYEQYF
size: -
J: TRBJ2-7
V: TRBV15
D: -

DNA: TGTGCCAGCAGCTTACGGTTGGGGAGAGATACGCAGTATTTT
CDR3: CASSLRLGRDTQYF
size: once
J: TRBJ2-3
V: TRBV7-3
D: -

DNA: TGTGCCAGTAGTATTCTCGGTACTGAAGCTTTCTTT
CDR3: CASSILGTEAFF
size: -
J: TRBJ1-1
V: TRBV19
D: -

DNA: TGTGCCAGCAACACAGGGCAGAACACTGAAGCTTTCTTT
CDR3: CASNTGQNTEAFF
size: -
J: TRBJ1-1
V: TRBV2
D: -

DNA: TGTGCCTGGAGTCAGCAAGTCAGGGTCAGGGGCAAAAACATTCAGTACTTC
CDR3: CAWSQQVRVRGKNIQYF
size: -
J: TRBJ2-4
V: TRBV30
D: -

DNA: TGTGCCAGCAGCGGAGCGGGGGGCACCCCGGGCGGGGAGCTGTTTTTT
CDR3: CASSGAGGTPGGELFF
size: -
J: TRBJ2-2
V: TRBV2
D: TRBD2

DNA: TGTGCCAGTAGTTCGGGACAGGGTCTCCACGAGCAGTACTTC
CDR3: CASSSGQGLHEQYF
size: -
J: TRBJ2-7
V: TRBV19
D: TRBD1

DNA: TGTGCCAGCAGTGAAACTAGCGGGGTCTATGAGCAGTTCTTC
CDR3: CASSETSGVYEQFF
size: -
J: TRBJ2-1
V: TRBV25-1
D: TRBD2

DNA: TGTGCCAGCAGCGATCCAACTCAGGGGGGAGTAGGAGATACGCAGTATTTT
CDR3: CASSDPTQGGVGDTQYF
size: -
J: TRBJ2-3
V: TRBV5-4
D: -

DNA: TGCGCCAGCAGCTTGACTAGCTCCAACAATGAGCAGTTCTTC
CDR3: CASSLTSSNNEQFF
size: -
J: TRBJ2-1
V: TRBV5-1
D: -

DNA: TGCGCCAGCAGCTTCACAGGGGTGAGAGAGACCCAGTACTTC
CDR3: CASSFTGVRETQYF
size: -
J: TRBJ2-5
V: TRBV5-1
D: TRBD1

DNA: TGTGCCAGCAGCCAATATGCGGGGGGTGAGCAGTTCTTC
CDR3: CASSQYAGGEQFF
size: -
J: TRBJ2-1
V: TRBV3-1/TRBV3-2
D: TRBD2

DNA: TGCGCCAGTAGTCCCTATGTCGGGAACGAGCAGTACTTC
CDR3: CASSPYVGNEQYF
size: -
J: TRBJ2-7
V: TRBV10-1
D: -

DNA: TGTGCCACCGTCGGGGGGGCCTACAATGAGCAGTTCTTC
CDR3: CATVGGAYNEQFF
size: -
J: TRBJ2-1
V: TRBV5-8
D: TRBD2

DNA: TGTGCCAGCAAGGGAGGGACCTACAATGAGCAGTTCTTC
CDR3: CASKGGTYNEQFF
size: -
J: TRBJ2-1
V: TRBV6-6
D: TRBD2

DNA: TGTGCCAGCAGCTTTCGGACAGGGGTCGAGCAGTACTTC
CDR3: CASSFRTGVEQYF
size: -
J: TRBJ2-7
V: TRBV5-5
D: TRBD1

DNA: TGTGCCAGCAGCACCGGGGACTATTATGGCTACACCTTC
CDR3: CASSTGDYYGYTF
size: -
J: TRBJ1-2
V: TRBV11-2
D: -